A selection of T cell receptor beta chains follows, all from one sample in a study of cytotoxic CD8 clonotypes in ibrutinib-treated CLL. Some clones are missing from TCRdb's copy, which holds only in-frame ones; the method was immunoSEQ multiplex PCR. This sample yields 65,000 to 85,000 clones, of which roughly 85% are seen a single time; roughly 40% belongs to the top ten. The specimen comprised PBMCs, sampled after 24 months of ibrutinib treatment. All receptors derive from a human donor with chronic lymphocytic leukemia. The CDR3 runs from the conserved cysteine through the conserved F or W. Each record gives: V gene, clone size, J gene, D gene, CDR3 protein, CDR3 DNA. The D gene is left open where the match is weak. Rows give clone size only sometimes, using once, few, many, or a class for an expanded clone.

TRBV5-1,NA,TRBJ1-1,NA,CASSLLLNTEAFF,TGCGCCAGCAGCTTGCTATTGAACACTGAAGCTTTCTTT
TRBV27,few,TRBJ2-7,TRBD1,CASSFLDRDEQYF,TGTGCCAGCAGTTTCCTGGACAGGGACGAGCAGTACTTC
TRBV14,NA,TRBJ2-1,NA,CASSQIQGGNNEQFF,TGTGCCAGCAGCCAAATTCAAGGTGGTAACAATGAGCAGTTCTTC
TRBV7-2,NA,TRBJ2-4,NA,CASRELAKNIQYF,TGTGCCAGCAGGGAATTAGCCAAAAACATTCAGTACTTC
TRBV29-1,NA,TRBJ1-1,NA,CSVIRNTEAFF,TGCAGCGTGATCAGGAACACTGAAGCTTTCTTT
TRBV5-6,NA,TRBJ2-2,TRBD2,CASSLVGREAGELFF,TGTGCCAGCAGCTTGGTAGGGCGGGAGGCCGGGGAGCTGTTTTTT
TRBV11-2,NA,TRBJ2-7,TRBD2,CASSLALAGVHEQYF,TGTGCCAGCAGCTTAGCCCTAGCGGGAGTGCACGAGCAGTACTTC
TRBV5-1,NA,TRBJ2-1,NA,CASSLGQAYNEQFF,TGCGCCAGCAGCTTGGGACAGGCCTACAATGAGCAGTTCTTC
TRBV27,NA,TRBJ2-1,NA,CASSLGSVSYNEQFF,TGTGCCAGCAGTTTAGGATCGGTTTCCTACAATGAGCAGTTCTTC
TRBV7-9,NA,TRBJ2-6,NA,CAGDLSSGANVLTF,TGTGCTGGGGATTTATCCTCTGGGGCCAACGTCCTGACTTTC
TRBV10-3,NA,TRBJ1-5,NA,CAISEGNQPQHF,TGTGCCATCAGTGAAGGAAATCAGCCCCAGCATTTT
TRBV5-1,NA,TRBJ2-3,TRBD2,CASSRGPSSGSTDTQYF,TGCGCCAGCAGCCGCGGCCCCTCTAGCGGAAGCACAGATACGCAGTATTTT
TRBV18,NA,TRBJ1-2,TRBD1,CASSPLPGQGARDYGYTF,TGTGCCAGCTCACCCCTCCCGGGACAGGGGGCTCGGGACTATGGCTACACCTTC
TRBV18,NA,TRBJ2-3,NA,CASSPGAGTDTQYF,TGTGCCAGCTCACCCGGCGCCGGGACAGATACGCAGTATTTT
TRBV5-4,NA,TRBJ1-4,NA,CASSLMGGGDEEKLFF,TGTGCCAGCAGCTTAATGGGAGGAGGGGACGAAGAAAAACTGTTTTTT
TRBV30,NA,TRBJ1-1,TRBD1,CAWSVPAGGTEAFF,TGTGCCTGGAGTGTACCGGCAGGGGGCACTGAAGCTTTCTTT
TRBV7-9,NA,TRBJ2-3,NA,CASSPMGAQASIDTQYF,TGTGCCAGCAGCCCTATGGGGGCCCAAGCATCAATAGATACGCAGTATTTT
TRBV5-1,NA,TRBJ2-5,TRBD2,CASSFPGGGQETQYF,TGCGCCAGCAGCTTCCCCGGCGGGGGCCAAGAGACCCAGTACTTC
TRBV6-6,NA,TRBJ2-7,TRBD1,CASSYPGQGTYEQYF,TGTGCCAGCAGTTACCCGGGACAGGGGACCTACGAGCAGTACTTC
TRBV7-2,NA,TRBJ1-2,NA,CASSLVPGAGYTF,TGTGCCAGCAGCTTGGTCCCAGGCGCTGGCTACACCTTC
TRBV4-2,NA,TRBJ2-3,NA,CASSLQPRLKGSTDTQYF,TGTGCCAGCAGCCTTCAACCGCGGTTGAAGGGGAGCACAGATACGCAGTATTTT
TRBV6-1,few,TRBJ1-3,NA,CASSSTTVSGNTIYF,TGTGCCAGCAGCTCCACGACAGTCTCTGGAAACACCATATATTTT
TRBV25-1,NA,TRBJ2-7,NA,CASSEQNEQYF,TGTGCCAGCAGTGAACAGAACGAGCAGTACTTC
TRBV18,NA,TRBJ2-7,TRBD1,CASSPDRGAYEQYF,TGTGCCAGCTCACCGGACAGGGGGGCCTACGAGCAGTACTTC
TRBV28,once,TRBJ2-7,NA,CASSFTTGSYEQYF,TGTGCCAGCAGTTTCACCACAGGCTCCTACGAGCAGTACTTC
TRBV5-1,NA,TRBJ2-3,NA,CASSDTASTDTQYF,TGCGCCAGCAGCGATACGGCTAGCACAGATACGCAGTATTTT
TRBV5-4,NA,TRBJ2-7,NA,CASSLGGGISYEQYF,TGTGCCAGCAGCTTGGGCGGCGGAATCTCCTACGAGCAGTACTTC
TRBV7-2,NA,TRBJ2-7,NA,CASSPSDGEQYF,TGTGCCAGCAGTCCCTCCGACGGCGAGCAGTACTTC
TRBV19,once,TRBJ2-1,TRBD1,CASSRTGATQFF,TGTGCCAGTAGTCGGACAGGGGCCACGCAGTTCTTC